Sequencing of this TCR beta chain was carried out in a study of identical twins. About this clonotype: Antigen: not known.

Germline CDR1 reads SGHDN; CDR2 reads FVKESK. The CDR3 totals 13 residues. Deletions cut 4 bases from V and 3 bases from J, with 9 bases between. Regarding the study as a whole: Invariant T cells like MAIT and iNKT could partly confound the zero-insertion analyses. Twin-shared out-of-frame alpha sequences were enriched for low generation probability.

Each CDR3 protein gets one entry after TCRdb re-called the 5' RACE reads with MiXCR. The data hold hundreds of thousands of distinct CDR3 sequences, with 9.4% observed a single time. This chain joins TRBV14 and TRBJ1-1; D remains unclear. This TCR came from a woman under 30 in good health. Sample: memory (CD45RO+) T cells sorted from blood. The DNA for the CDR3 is TGTGCCAGCAGCCGGTCGGGAGACACTGAAGCTTTCTTT. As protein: CASSRSGDTEAFF.